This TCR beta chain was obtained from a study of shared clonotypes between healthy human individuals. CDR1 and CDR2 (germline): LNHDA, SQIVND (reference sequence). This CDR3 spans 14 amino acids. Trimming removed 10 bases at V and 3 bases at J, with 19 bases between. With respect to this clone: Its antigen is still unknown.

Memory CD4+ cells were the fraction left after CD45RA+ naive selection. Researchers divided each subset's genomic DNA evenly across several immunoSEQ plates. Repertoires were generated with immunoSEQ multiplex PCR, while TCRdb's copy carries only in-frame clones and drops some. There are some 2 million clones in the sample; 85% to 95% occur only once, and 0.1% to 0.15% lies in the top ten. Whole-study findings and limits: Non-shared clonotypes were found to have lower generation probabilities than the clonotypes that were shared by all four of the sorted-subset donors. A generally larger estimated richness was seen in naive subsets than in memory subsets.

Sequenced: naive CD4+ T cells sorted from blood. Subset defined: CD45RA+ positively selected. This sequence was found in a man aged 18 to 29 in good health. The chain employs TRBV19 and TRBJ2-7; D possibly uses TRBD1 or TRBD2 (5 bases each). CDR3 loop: CAIPQAQEDYEQYF. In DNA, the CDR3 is TGTGCCATCCCCCAGGCACAGGAGGACTACGAGCAGTACTTC.